The 10 T cell receptor beta chains below were found in one sample sequenced in a study of blood T cells in healthy people across ages. A second roughly 6 to 11 cycle PCR used barcoded and J-beta primers. TCRdb fed the 5' RACE reads into MiXCR, producing one record per CDR3 protein. The sample holds 850,000 to 1,300,000 distinct CDR3 sequences, roughly 45% seen once. The sequencing input was blood. These receptor sequences come from a woman aged 55-70 years in good health.

The rearrangement links TRBV7-3 to TRBJ2-1; D is undetermined. The CDR3 covers 15 residues. The germline V gene encodes CDR1 SGHTA and CDR2 FQGTGA. Trimming took off 0 bases at V and 7 bases at J, with 13 bases between the two ends. CDR3 residues: CASSLTWGRENEQFF. The CDR3 DNA is TGTGCCAGCAGCTTAACGTGGGGTAGGGAAAATGAGCAGTTCTTC.

With respect to this clonotype: A clone one base away is much larger, so this may be a read error. The CDR3 protein is CSAISGRSSYNEQFF. The CDR3 DNA is TGCAGTGCTATTAGCGGGAGGAGCTCCTACAATGAGCAGTTCTTC. V and J are TRBV20-1 and TRBJ2-1, with TRBD2 matching over 10 bases. CDR1 is DFQATT and CDR2 is SNEGSKA in the germline V gene (reference sequence). The length of the CDR3 is 15 residues. Trimming cost V 4 bases and J 0 bases; bases outside gene matches: 3.

V usage is TRBV20-1 and J usage is TRBJ2-3; D is possibly TRBD2 (5 bases). From germline, CDR1 is DFQATT and CDR2 SNEGSKA (reference sequence). The CDR3 contains 14 residues. V lost 1 base and J lost 5, with 13 bases in between. CDR3 in amino acids: CSARGSTGLDTQYF. In nucleotides, the CDR3 is TGCAGTGCTAGAGGAAGCACGGGATTAGATACGCAGTATTTT.

This clonotype was seen only a few times. This chain joins TRBV5-1 and TRBJ2-5; D may be TRBD2 (5 bases). Judging by the DNA end, TRBJ2-7 fits better; the J call may be wrong. There are 13 residues in the CDR3. Germline V gives CDR1 SGHRS, CDR2 YFSETQ. The CDR3 loop is CASSLGGSDEQYF. DNA for the CDR3: TGCGCCAGCAGCTTGGGAGGGAGCGACGAGCAGTACTTC.

This clonotype has a handful of counts. The chain joins TRBV13 to TRBJ2-1; D might be TRBD2 (6 bases). V was trimmed by 0 bases and J by 6 bases, leaving 15 bases between them. CDR1 and CDR2 from the germline V gene are PRHDT and FYEKMQ (reference sequence). This CDR3 region has 16 residues. The CDR3 sequence: CASSLGVGMEGNEQFF. The CDR3 nucleotides are TGTGCCAGCAGCTTAGGGGTGGGAATGGAGGGCAATGAGCAGTTCTTC.

V is TRBV18 and J is TRBJ2-3, with D possibly being TRBD2 (7 bases). V was clipped by 0 bases and J by 0 bases, with 16 bases between them. This CDR3 has 18 residues. Germline lookup yields CDR1 KGHSH and CDR2 LQKENI. The CDR3 bases are TGTGCCAGCTCACCACCGCAGGGGCCGGGACTAAGCACAGATACGCAGTATTTT. Protein product: CASSPPQGPGLSTDTQYF.

This clonotype was found a few times. The chain uses TRBV5-1 and TRBJ2-6, with TRBD1 matching over 9 bases. J gave up 2 bases and V 0 bases, and 0 bases lay outside the gene matches. This CDR3 is 16 amino acids long. Germline-derived CDR1 and CDR2 are SGHRS and YFSETQ. This CDR3 reads CASSLGQGAGANVLTF. The CDR3 region has the DNA TGCGCCAGCAGCTTGGGACAGGGGGCTGGGGCCAACGTCCTGACTTTC. Complete variable domain (other parts from reference TRBV5-1 and TRBJ2-6): KAGVTQTPRYLIKTRGQQVTLSCSPISGHRSVSWYQQTPGQGLQFLFEYFSETQRNKGNFPGRFSGRQFSNSRSEMNVSTLELGDSALYLCASSLGQGAGANVLTFGAGSRLTVL.

In its sample, this clonotype was seen once. The chain joins TRBV30 to TRBJ1-2, with D uncertain. The CDR3 extends over 13 amino acids. V dropped 3 bases and J dropped 4 bases, with 12 bases sitting between them. Germline CDR1 is GTSNPN and CDR2 is SVGIG (reference sequence). DNA of the CDR3: TGTGCCTGGAGGCCCGTAGCTGCCTATGGCTACACCTTC. It translates to CAWRPVAAYGYTF.

The rearrangement uses TRBV20-1 and TRBJ1-1; TRBD1 matches 9 bases. The CDR3 sequence is 15 residues long. Trimming removed 0 bases from V and 5 bases from J; junction bases left unmatched: 7. The germline gives CDR1 DFQATT, CDR2 SNEGSKA (reference sequence). DNA for the CDR3: TGCAGTGCTAGAGATAGTCGACAGGGGGTAACTGAAGCTTTCTTT. Its protein is CSARDSRQGVTEAFF.

This clonotype has only a few counts. This chain connects TRBV9 to TRBJ2-5; D is possibly TRBD2 (5 bases). CDR1 is SGDLS, CDR2 YYNGEE, per germline. This CDR3 comprises 13 residues. V was cut by 5 bases and J by 4 bases, with 12 bases left in between. The CDR3 sequence: CASRGTRTETQYF. The CDR3 DNA sequence: TGTGCCAGCAGGGGTACTAGAACAGAGACCCAGTACTTC. The full variable domain, completed using reference TRBV9 and TRBJ2-5, is DSGVTQTPKHLITATGQRVTLRCSPRSGDLSVYWYQQSLDQGLQFLIQYYNGEERAKGNILERFSAQQFPDLHSELNLSSLELGDSALYFCASRGTRTETQYFGPGTRLLVL.